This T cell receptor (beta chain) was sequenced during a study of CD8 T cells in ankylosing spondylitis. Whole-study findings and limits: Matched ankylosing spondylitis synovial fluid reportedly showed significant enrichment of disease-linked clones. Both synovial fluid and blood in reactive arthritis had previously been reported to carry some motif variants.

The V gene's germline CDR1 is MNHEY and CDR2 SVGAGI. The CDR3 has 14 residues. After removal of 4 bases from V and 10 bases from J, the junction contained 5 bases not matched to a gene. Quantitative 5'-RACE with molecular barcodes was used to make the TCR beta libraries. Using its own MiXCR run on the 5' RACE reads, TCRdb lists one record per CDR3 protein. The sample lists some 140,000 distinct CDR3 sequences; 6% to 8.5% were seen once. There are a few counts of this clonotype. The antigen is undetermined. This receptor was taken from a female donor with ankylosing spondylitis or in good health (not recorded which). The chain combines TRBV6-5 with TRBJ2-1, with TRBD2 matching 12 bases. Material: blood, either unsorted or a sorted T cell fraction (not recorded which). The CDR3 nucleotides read TGTGCCAGCAGTTCTAGCGGGGGGGCGAGGGAGCAGTTCTTC. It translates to CASSSSGGAREQFF.